The sample holds many counts of the clone carrying this TCR beta chain. Its antigen is as yet unknown. Genes and germline come from the mouse. The sequence runs out 3 residues before the end of the CDR3; the remainder is reconstructed from the germline J gene. This CDR3 is 17 amino acids long. The germline V gene encodes CDR1 NSQYPW and CDR2 LRSPGD (reference sequence). V dropped 3 bases and J dropped 3; count of bases not matched to a gene: 6. Extracted from the samples, RNA was reverse transcribed into cDNA to serve as the sequencing template. The table came from immunoSEQ multiplex PCR; TCRdb's copy has only in-frame clones and leaves some out. The sample shows 270,000 or so clones, none of them appearing just once. This sample is part of a study of CD8+ T cells in alopecia areata. As for the study in general: Female C3H/HeJ mice aged roughly 6-11 weeks received skin from approximately 6-13-month-old C3H/HeJ donors with spontaneous alopecia. Study-wide points: Lesional tissue from the scalp (especially in alopecia totalis/universalis) showed higher clonality than normal scalp.

Combined cutaneous lymph node cells underwent sorting by CD4, CD8alpha, NKG2D, NKG2ACE and additional markers. The rearrangement uses TRBV1 and TRBJ1-6; 9 nucleotides agree with TRBD1. TRBJ1-6 is identified as an open reading frame with a role that is uncertain. This clonotype was obtained from a C3H/HeJ mouse with alopecia areata. The MHC haplotype of this mouse line is H2-k. What was sequenced was CD4+ T cells sorted from a lymph node. CDR3: CTCSAPGTGIYNSPLYF. CDR3 DNA, as far as it was read: TGCACCTGCAGTGCCCCCGGGACAGGGATCTATAATTCGCCC.